This T cell receptor beta chain came from a study of PD-L1 blockade in urothelial cancer. At the level of the study: Males with bladder-origin urothelial cancer made up about 90% of the roughly 29 patients.

Assay used: immunoSEQ multiplex PCR; TCRdb lists only in-frame clones, some missing. Of 30,000 to 45,000 clones detected, about 83% appear once; the ten largest clones hold about 17%. V lost 4 bases, J lost 5 bases, and 8 bases stayed unmatched. Germline CDR1 is MDHEN and CDR2 is SYDVKM. There are 14 residues in the CDR3. The clonotype comes from a man in his fifties or sixties with urothelial cancer. Sequencing was performed on PBMCs, taken around atezolizumab (anti-PD-L1) treatment. V and J are TRBV28 and TRBJ2-7; the match to TRBD1 covers 7 bases. CDR3 loop: CASSSPTGPHEQYF. CDR3 in DNA: TGTGCCAGCAGTTCCCCGACAGGGCCCCACGAGCAGTACTTC.